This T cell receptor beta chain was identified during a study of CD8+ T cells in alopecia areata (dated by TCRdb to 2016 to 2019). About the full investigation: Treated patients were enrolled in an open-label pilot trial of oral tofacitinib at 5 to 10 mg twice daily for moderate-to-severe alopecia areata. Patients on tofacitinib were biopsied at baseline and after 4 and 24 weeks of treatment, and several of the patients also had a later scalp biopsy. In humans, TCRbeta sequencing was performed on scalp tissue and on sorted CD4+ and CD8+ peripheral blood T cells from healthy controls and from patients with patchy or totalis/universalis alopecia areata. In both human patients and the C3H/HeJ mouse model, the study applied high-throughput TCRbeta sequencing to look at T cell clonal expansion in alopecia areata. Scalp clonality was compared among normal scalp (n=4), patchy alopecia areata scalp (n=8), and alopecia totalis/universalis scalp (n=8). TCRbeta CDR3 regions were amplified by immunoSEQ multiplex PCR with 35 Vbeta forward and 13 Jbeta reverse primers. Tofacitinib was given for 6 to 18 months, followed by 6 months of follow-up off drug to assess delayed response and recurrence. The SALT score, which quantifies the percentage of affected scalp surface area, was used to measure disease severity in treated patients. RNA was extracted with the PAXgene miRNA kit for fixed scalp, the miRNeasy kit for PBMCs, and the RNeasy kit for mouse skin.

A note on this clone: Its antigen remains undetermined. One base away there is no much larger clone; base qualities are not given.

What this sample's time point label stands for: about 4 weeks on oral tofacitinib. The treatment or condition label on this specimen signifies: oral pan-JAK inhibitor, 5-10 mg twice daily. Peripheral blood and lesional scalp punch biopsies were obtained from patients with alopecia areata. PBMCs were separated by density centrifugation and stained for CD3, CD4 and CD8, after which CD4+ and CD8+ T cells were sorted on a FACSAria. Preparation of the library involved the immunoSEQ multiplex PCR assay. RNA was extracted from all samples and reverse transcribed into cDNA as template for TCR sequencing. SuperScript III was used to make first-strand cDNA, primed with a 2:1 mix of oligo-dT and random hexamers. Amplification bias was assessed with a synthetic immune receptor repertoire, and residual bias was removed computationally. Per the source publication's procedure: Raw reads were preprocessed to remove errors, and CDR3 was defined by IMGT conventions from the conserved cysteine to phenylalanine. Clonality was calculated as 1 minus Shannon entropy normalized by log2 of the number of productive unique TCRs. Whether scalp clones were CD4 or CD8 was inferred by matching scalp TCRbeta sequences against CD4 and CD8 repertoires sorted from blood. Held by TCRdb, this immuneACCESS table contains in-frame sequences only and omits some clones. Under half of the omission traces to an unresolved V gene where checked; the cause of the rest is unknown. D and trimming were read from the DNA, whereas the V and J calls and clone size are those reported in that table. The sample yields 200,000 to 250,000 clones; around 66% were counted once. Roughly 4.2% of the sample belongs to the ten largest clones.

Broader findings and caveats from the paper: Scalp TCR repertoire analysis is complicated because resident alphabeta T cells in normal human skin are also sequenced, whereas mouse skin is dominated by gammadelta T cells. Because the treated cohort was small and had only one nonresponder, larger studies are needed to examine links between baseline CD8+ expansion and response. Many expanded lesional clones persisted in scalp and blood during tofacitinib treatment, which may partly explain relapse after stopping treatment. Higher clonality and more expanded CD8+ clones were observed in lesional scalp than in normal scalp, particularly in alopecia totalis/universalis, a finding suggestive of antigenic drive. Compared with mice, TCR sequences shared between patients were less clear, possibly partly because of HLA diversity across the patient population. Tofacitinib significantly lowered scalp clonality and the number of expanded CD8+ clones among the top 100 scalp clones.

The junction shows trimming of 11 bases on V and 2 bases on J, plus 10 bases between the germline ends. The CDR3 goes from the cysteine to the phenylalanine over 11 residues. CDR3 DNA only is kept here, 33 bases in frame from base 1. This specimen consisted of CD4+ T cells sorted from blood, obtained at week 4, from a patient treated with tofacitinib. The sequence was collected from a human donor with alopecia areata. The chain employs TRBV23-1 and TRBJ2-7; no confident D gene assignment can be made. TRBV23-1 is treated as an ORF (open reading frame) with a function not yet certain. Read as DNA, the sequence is TGCGCCCCCAGATGTCCCTACGAGCAGTACTTC. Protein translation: CAPRCPYEQYF.